These T cell receptor beta chains were read from a single sample in a study of PD-1 blockade in classical Hodgkin lymphoma. Generated by immunoSEQ multiplex PCR, the TCRdb table keeps only in-frame clones and is missing some. The sample lists tens of thousands of clones, 70% to 90% occurring once. This specimen consisted of peripheral blood mononuclear cells (PBMCs), obtained before the fourth cycle of nivolumab. The receptors shown here come from a human donor with classical Hodgkin lymphoma. CDR3s include the opening cysteine and the closing phenylalanine or tryptophan. Fields, in order: V gene, D gene, CDR3 protein. D genes are given only for firm matches.

TRBV28	TRBD2	CASSFGGRGQETQYF
TRBV11-2	-	CASSLITEAFF
TRBV5-6	-	CASSSAGADPAGGYTF
TRBV5-1	-	CASSFEGRGNEKLFF
TRBV5-1	TRBD1	CASLGQGVEQYF
TRBV18	TRBD2	CASSLKRGPNTGELFF
TRBV6-1	-	CASSDTGVTGNTIYF
TRBV19	-	CATGQYSNQPQHF
TRBV5-5	TRBD2	CASSSGLASETQYF
TRBV5-1	TRBD1	CASSIGTGGFGYTF
TRBV7-9	-	CASSLTGDTGELFF
TRBV27	TRBD1	CASSSGQGGIRNQPQHF
TRBV5-1	-	CASSLAVGGYGYTF
TRBV5-1	-	CASRPATSYEQYF
TRBV19	-	CASSSGVGSGGYTF
TRBV7-6	-	CASSLGGAGGEKLFF
TRBV19	TRBD1	CASSIDHWTGATNEKLFF
TRBV27	-	CASTPLGTPTGYTF
TRBV28	-	CASSPRGGVAGANVLTF
TRBV6-5	TRBD1	CASSEGARYGYTF